This T cell receptor (beta chain) was sequenced for a study of blood T cell repertoires in COVID-19. Background on the study: Whether acute or convalescent, the COVID-19 samples came from the United States, Italy and Spain. Sources were T cells, B-cell-depleted T cells, or PBMCs; the material itself was cDNA or gDNA.

Per the germline V gene, CDR1 is MDHEN and CDR2 is SYDVKM. This CDR3 comprises 15 residues. V shed 7 bases and J shed 4 bases, with 14 bases lying between them. Per the original data handling: Estimates of nucleated cell counts were drawn from the amplification of reference gene primers. Repertoires were generated with immunoSEQ multiplex PCR, while TCRdb's copy carries only in-frame clones and drops some. V and J calls and clone size are given by that table; D and trimming were obtained from the DNA. The sample yields a few hundred thousand clones, approximately 89% seen once. The receptor's source is a woman aged 55-75 years with acute or convalescent COVID-19. The sequenced sample was peripheral blood. This chain links TRBV28 with TRBJ2-6, with D maybe TRBD2 (6 bases). Written as DNA, the CDR3 is TGTGCCAGCACCAACGGCGGGGCCGGGGCCAACGTCCTGACTTTC. It yields the protein CASTNGGAGANVLTF.